One and the same sample provided the 14 T cell receptor beta chains below, sequenced in a study of CD8+ T cells in alopecia areata. Investigators isolated RNA and reverse transcribed it into cDNA to act as the sequencing template. Sequencing was performed with immunoSEQ multiplex PCR; in TCRdb, only in-frame clones are kept and a portion is missing. The sample contains roughly 190,000 clones, approximately 57% of which appear only once. Treatment given: oral pan-JAK inhibitor, 5-10 mg twice daily. The material was CD4+ T cells sorted from blood, obtained at week 24, from a patient treated with tofacitinib. All receptors derive from a human donor with alopecia areata.

The chain carries TRBV6-6 and TRBJ1-6; D might be TRBD1 (5 bases). This CDR3 has 15 residues. Trimming took off 6 bases at V and 4 bases at J, with 13 bases between the two ends. Germline CDR1 is MNHNY and CDR2 is SVGAGI (reference sequence). The DNA for the CDR3 is TGTGCCAGCAGCACGACAGAAACTTATAATTCACCCCTCCACTTT. Its translation: CASSTTETYNSPLHF.

The chain links TRBV6-5 to TRBJ1-1; perhaps TRBD1 as D (6 bases). The CDR3 extends over 13 amino acids. Germline lookup yields CDR1 MNHEY and CDR2 SVGAGI. V lost 4 bases to trimming and J lost 11 bases, with 17 bases between them. The CDR3 here is CASSSPGSGVAFF. In DNA form, the CDR3 reads TGTGCCAGCAGTTCTCCGGGATCAGGGGTGGCTTTCTTT.

This clone was found a few times. The chain carries TRBV5-1 and TRBJ2-5; D possibly corresponds to TRBD2 (6 bases). The germline gives CDR1 SGHRS, CDR2 YFSETQ. The CDR3 loop spans 15 amino acids. V gave up 2 bases and J gave up 2 bases, with 13 bases separating them. This CDR3 reads CASSLNSGGQETQYF. As DNA, the CDR3 is TGCGCCAGCAGCTTAAACTCCGGAGGGCAAGAGACCCAGTACTTC.

This clone was detected once. This chain links TRBV6-5 with TRBJ2-1, with no clear D. Trimming cost V 4 bases and J 4 bases, with 11 bases left between them. The V gene's germline CDR1 is MNHEY and CDR2 SVGAGI. CDR3 length equals 14 residues. The CDR3 coding sequence is TGTGCCAGCAGTTTGGGGTACGCGTACAATGAGCAGTTCTTC. It codes for CASSLGYAYNEQFF.

V and J are TRBV11-2 and TRBJ2-2; D gene unclear. The CDR3 is 17 residues long. Between the trimmed V and J ends, which lost 4 bases and 4 bases, there was a span of 19 bases. The germline gives CDR1 SGHAT, CDR2 FQNNGV. Written as DNA, the CDR3 is TGTGCCAGCAGCTCATCCGGCAGAAGAGATCGCACCGGGGAGCTGTTTTTT. It translates to CASSSSGRRDRTGELFF.

J is TRBJ1-5 and V is TRBV6-6; TRBD1 matches at 8 bases. V trimming: 4 bases; J trimming: 8 bases; junction bases outside the gene matches: 1. This CDR3 has 12 amino acids. The germline V gene encodes CDR1 MNHNY and CDR2 SVGAGI (reference sequence). In nucleotides, the CDR3 is TGTGCCAGCAGTTTGGACAGGGAGCCCCAGCATTTT. It yields the protein CASSLDREPQHF.

This clone appeared once. The chain recombines TRBV5-1 with TRBJ2-7; 9 nucleotides line up with TRBD1. Trimming removed 3 bases from V and 2 bases from J; junction bases left unmatched: 6. Germline CDR1 and CDR2: SGHRS and YFSETQ. This CDR3 is 15 amino acids long. The CDR3: CASSWDRAGAYEQYF. CDR3 DNA: TGCGCCAGCAGCTGGGACAGGGCGGGGGCCTACGAGCAGTACTTC.

The rearrangement joins TRBV15 to TRBJ2-3; the match to TRBD2 covers 10 bases. Per the germline V gene, CDR1 is LNHNV and CDR2 is YYDKDF (reference sequence). CDR3 length: 14 residues. V lost 6 bases and J lost 7; bases outside the gene matches: 7. CDR3 protein: CATRGSGGPNTQYF. DNA of the CDR3: TGTGCCACCAGGGGTAGCGGGGGGCCGAATACGCAGTATTTT. Full variable domain (rest looked up from reference TRBV15 and TRBJ2-3): DAMVIQNPRYQVTQFGKPVTLSCSQTLNHNVMYWYQQKSSQAPKLLFHYYDKDFNNEADTPDNFQSRRPNTSFCFLDIRSPGLGDTAMYLCATRGSGGPNTQYFGPGTRLTVL.

V is TRBV2 and J is TRBJ1-6; D is uncertain. Trimming shortened V by 8 bases and J by 12 bases, and 14 bases separated the two germline ends. Germline V CDR1 and CDR2: SNHLY, FYNNEI. This CDR3 is built from 12 residues. CDR3 nucleotide sequence: TGTGCCAGCGTAATGGTAGCTGAACCCCTCCACTTT. As protein: CASVMVAEPLHF.

V gene TRBV10-3 combines with J gene TRBJ2-5; tentative D call: TRBD1 (6 bases). The J call may be mistaken, given a closer DNA end match to TRBJ2-7. This CDR3 has 16 residues. Per germline, CDR1 ENHRY and CDR2 SYGVKD. The CDR3 spells CAISGGLEAGYYEQYF. The CDR3 nucleotides are TGTGCCATCAGTGGGGGGCTTGAGGCCGGTTACTACGAGCAGTACTTC.

The table lists this clone with a few counts. The chain has TRBV5-1 and TRBJ2-3; D unclear. Trimming took off 3 bases at V and 0 bases at J, with 14 bases between the two ends. This CDR3 comprises 16 residues. CDR1 SGHRS and CDR2 YFSETQ come from the germline V gene. CDR3 coding DNA: TGCGCCAGCAGCTCTGGAGTCTGGGAAAGCACAGATACGCAGTATTTT. As protein: CASSSGVWESTDTQYF.

This chain links TRBV9 with TRBJ2-1; 8 bases line up with TRBD2. Germline V lookup: CDR1 SGDLS, CDR2 YYNGEE. The J segment lost 7 bases and the V segment lost 3 bases, leaving 6 bases of the junction unmatched. CDR3 size: 14 residues. CDR3 bases: TGTGCCAGCAGCGGCAGCGGGGGTTGGAATGAGCAGTTCTTC. Encoded protein: CASSGSGGWNEQFF.

V and J are TRBV30 and TRBJ1-5; 10 bases match TRBD1. Germline V CDR1 and CDR2: GTSNPN, SVGIG (reference sequence). The V and J ends lost 1 base and 0 bases, in that order; junction bases with no gene match: 9. This CDR3 comprises 18 residues. The CDR3 is CAWSAWTGGINSNQPQHF. CDR3 bases: TGTGCCTGGAGTGCCTGGACAGGGGGGATCAATAGCAATCAGCCCCAGCATTTT.

V usage is TRBV29-1 and J usage is TRBJ1-1; D call uncertain. In germline, CDR1 is SQVTM, CDR2 ANQGSEA. Trimming took off 7 bases at V and 3 bases at J, with 21 bases between the two ends. The CDR3 contains 15 residues. CDR3 region: CSADVDNAWDTEAFF. Written as DNA, the CDR3 is TGCAGCGCCGACGTTGATAACGCATGGGACACTGAAGCTTTCTTT.